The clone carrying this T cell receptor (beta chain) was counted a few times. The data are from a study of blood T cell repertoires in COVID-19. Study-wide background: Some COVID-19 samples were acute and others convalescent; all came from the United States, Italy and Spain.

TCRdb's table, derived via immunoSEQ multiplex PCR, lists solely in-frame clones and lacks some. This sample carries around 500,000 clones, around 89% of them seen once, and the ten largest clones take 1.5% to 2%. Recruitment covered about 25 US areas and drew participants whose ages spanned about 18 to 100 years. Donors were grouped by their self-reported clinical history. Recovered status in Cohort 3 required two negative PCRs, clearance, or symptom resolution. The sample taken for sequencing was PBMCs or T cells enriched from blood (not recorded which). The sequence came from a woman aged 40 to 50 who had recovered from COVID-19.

The DNA of the CDR3 is TGTGCTAGTGGTCTCGCGAGGACTAGCGGGAGGGCCGGAGTAAGAGAGCAGTACTTC. Residues: CASGLARTSGRAGVREQYF. The chain couples TRBV12-5 to TRBJ2-7, with 15 bases aligning to TRBD2. Per germline, CDR1 LGHNT and CDR2 FRNRAP. CDR3 length: 19 residues. The V segment lost 5 bases and the J segment 7 bases; nucleotides outside the gene matches: 18.